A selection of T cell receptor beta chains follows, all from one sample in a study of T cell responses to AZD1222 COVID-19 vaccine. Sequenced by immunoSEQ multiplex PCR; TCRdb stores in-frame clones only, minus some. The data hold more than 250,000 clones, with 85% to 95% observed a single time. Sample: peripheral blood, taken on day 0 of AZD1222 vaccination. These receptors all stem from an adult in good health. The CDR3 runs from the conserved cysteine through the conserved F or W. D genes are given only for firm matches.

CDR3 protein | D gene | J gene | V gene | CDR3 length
CASSAEAGGTDTQYF | TRBD2 | TRBJ2-3 | TRBV18 | 15
CASRSTGTYEQYF | - | TRBJ2-7 | TRBV6-5 | 13
CATTRPWAFF | - | TRBJ1-1 | TRBV24-1 | 10
CSVGSLGLNEQYF | - | TRBJ2-7 | TRBV29-1 | 13
CASRTWTKNIQYF | - | TRBJ2-4 | TRBV5-6 | 13
CASSATGANVLTF | - | TRBJ2-6 | TRBV5-6 | 13
CASSYEGDWGQPQHF | - | TRBJ1-5 | TRBV6-2/TRBV6-3 | 15
CASSLGSQETQYF | - | TRBJ2-5 | TRBV7-2 | 13
CASSIERPNYGYTF | - | TRBJ1-2 | TRBV19 | 14
CASSYSGQLNYGYTF | - | TRBJ1-2 | TRBV6-5 | 15
CASSPGLAGIPSRPRVGTDTQYF | TRBD2 | TRBJ2-3 | TRBV7-8 | 23
CASSEGAPQETQYF | - | TRBJ2-5 | TRBV2 | 14
CASSEASRAAGYEQYF | - | TRBJ2-7 | TRBV2 | 16
CASSHSPSLAGGPRDTQYF | TRBD2 | TRBJ2-3 | TRBV27 | 19
CASSLDSPYQFF | - | TRBJ2-1 | TRBV7-2 | 12
CASSERASNQPQHF | - | TRBJ1-5 | TRBV6-4 | 14
CASSLGGYGNQPQHF | - | TRBJ1-5 | TRBV11-2 | 15
CASSGLGEQFF | - | TRBJ2-1 | TRBV25-1 | 11
CASSIRSGSQETQYF | - | TRBJ2-5 | TRBV19 | 15
CASSIGRDIQYF | - | TRBJ2-4 | TRBV19 | 12
CASSQVDSPLHF | - | TRBJ1-6 | TRBV3-1/TRBV3-2 | 12
CASSLGQGSSQEQYF | - | TRBJ2-7 | TRBV5-1 | 15
CASGSQGDRYTF | - | TRBJ1-2 | TRBV5-1 | 12
CASSPSGGPNEQFF | TRBD2 | TRBJ2-1 | TRBV28 | 14
CASGTGMGGTEAFF | - | TRBJ1-1 | TRBV19 | 14
CAWSVLETQYF | - | TRBJ2-5 | TRBV30 | 11
CASSSASSGYYEQYF | - | TRBJ2-7 | TRBV5-1 | 15
CASSLGVLSGNTIYF | - | TRBJ1-3 | TRBV6-5 | 15
CASSFTKGGEKLFF | - | TRBJ1-4 | TRBV13 | 14
CASSPQDSYGYTF | - | TRBJ1-2 | TRBV11-2 | 13
CSAAGGDEKLFF | - | TRBJ1-4 | TRBV29-1 | 12
CASSLSTSGGGTQYF | TRBD2 | TRBJ2-3 | TRBV27 | 15
CASSFQAGRDYGYTF | - | TRBJ1-2 | TRBV7-2 | 15
CASSILAGDYNEQFF | TRBD2 | TRBJ2-1 | TRBV7-2 | 15
CASSLAIGRANNEQFF | - | TRBJ2-1 | TRBV5-1 | 16
CATSITRGYTEAFF | TRBD1 | TRBJ1-1 | TRBV15 | 14